These T cell receptor beta chains were read from a single sample in a study of glioma-infiltrating T cells. TCRdb called the multiplex PCR reads again in MiXCR, with one record for every CDR3 protein. Of some 110,000 distinct CDR3 sequences in the sample, more than 20% are singletons; the top ten hold over 12%. The sequencing input was glioma tissue, nonneoplastic brain tissue, or PBMCs (not recorded which). The receptors originated from a human donor with low-grade glioma or glioblastoma, undergoing nonglioma brain surgery, or in good health (not recorded which). CDR3s include the opening cysteine and the closing phenylalanine or tryptophan. A D gene is named only where the DNA matches it firmly. Expanded clones are given a class, and other clones once, few, many or no size at all.

v_call	j_call	clone_size	d_call	cdr3_aa	cdr3_nt
TRBV4-2	TRBJ2-5	.	TRBD1	CASSPRISGTGQETQYF	TGTGCCAGCAGCCCGCGGATTTCCGGGACAGGCCAAGAGACCCAGTACTTC
TRBV7-3	TRBJ2-3	.	TRBD2	CARSEEGLESDTQYF	TGCGCCAGAAGCGAGGAAGGACTAGAATCAGATACGCAGTATTTT
TRBV5-4	TRBJ2-3	.	.	CASSLTGHTDTQYF	TGTGCCAGCAGCTTGACAGGGCACACAGATACGCAGTATTTT
TRBV24-1	TRBJ2-1	many	.	CATGSLYNEQFF	TGTGCCACCGGGAGTCTATACAATGAGCAGTTCTTC
TRBV7-9	TRBJ2-1	.	TRBD2	CASSLTSGRAGEQFF	TGTGCCAGCAGCCTAACTAGCGGGAGGGCGGGTGAGCAGTTCTTC
TRBV5-1	TRBJ2-4	.	TRBD2	CASSLAASGLDIQYF	TGCGCCAGCAGCTTGGCCGCTAGCGGACTGGACATTCAGTACTTC
TRBV10-3	TRBJ1-2	many	.	CAISGGQGLSYTF	TGTGCCATCAGTGGGGGACAAGGTCTGAGCTACACCTTC
TRBV28	TRBJ2-1	few	TRBD2	CASSPLILRGRLDNEQFF	TGTGCCAGCAGTCCCCTCATTTTGCGCGGGAGGTTGGACAATGAGCAGTTCTTC
TRBV7-9	TRBJ2-1	.	.	CASGLKPAGSSYNEQFF	TGTGCCAGCGGTCTAAAACCCGCAGGCAGCTCCTACAATGAGCAGTTCTTC
TRBV19	TRBJ2-7	few	TRBD2	CASSNPGLATSYEQYF	TGTGCCAGTAGTAATCCGGGACTAGCGACCTCCTACGAGCAGTACTTC
TRBV4-3	TRBJ2-7	many	TRBD2	CASSQDTAGGFYEQYF	TGCGCCAGCAGCCAAGATACAGCGGGAGGGTTCTACGAGCAGTACTTC
TRBV6-1	TRBJ2-2	many	.	CASSYDSGTGELFF	TGTGCCAGCAGTTATGACAGCGGCACCGGGGAGCTGTTTTTT
TRBV2	TRBJ1-5	many	.	CASSEDRLQPQHF	TGTGCCAGCAGTGAAGACAGACTCCAGCCCCAGCATTTT
TRBV11-3	TRBJ2-1	many	TRBD2	CASSLDGLAGASEQFF	TGTGCCAGCAGCTTAGATGGACTAGCGGGAGCGTCTGAGCAGTTCTTC
TRBV7-9	TRBJ2-1	few	TRBD2	CASSHSGSNNEQFF	TGTGCCAGCAGTCATAGCGGGAGCAACAATGAGCAGTTCTTC
TRBV20-1	TRBJ2-2	many	TRBD2	CSAPGTSFGELFF	TGCAGTGCCCCCGGGACTAGCTTCGGGGAGCTGTTTTTT
TRBV19	TRBJ1-2	.	TRBD1	CASSMTGGYGYTF	TGTGCCAGTAGTATGACAGGGGGCTATGGCTACACCTTC
TRBV4-2	TRBJ2-7	.	.	CASSSHTGQLSYEQYF	TGTGCCAGCAGCTCCCACACCGGGCAACTCTCCTACGAGCAGTACTTC
TRBV12-3/TRBV12-4	TRBJ2-3	many	.	CASGLHTSTDTQYF	TGTGCCAGCGGACTTCATACCTCCACAGATACGCAGTATTTT
TRBV6-1	TRBJ1-5	many	TRBD1	CASRHHEGPGTGLYSNQPQHF	TGTGCCAGCAGGCACCACGAGGGCCCTGGGACAGGCCTTTATAGCAATCAGCCCCAGCATTTT
TRBV6-1	TRBJ1-1	many	.	CASSARGSMNTEAFF	TGTGCCAGCAGCGCGAGGGGGTCCATGAACACTGAAGCTTTCTTT
TRBV18	TRBJ2-7	many	.	CASSPTTGTGDRVQYF	TGTGCCAGCTCACCAACTACCGGGACTGGGGATCGGGTGCAGTACTTC
TRBV28	TRBJ2-6	many	TRBD1	CASSSNRGTSGANVLTF	TGTGCCAGCAGTTCAAACAGGGGAACCTCTGGGGCCAACGTCCTGACTTTC
TRBV11-2	TRBJ1-2	many	.	CASSFYGGLNTF	TGTGCCAGCAGCTTCTATGGGGGCCTCAACACCTTC
TRBV7-9	TRBJ2-7	many	.	CASSLGNSRDEQYF	TGTGCCAGCAGCTTAGGTAATAGTCGGGACGAGCAGTACTTC
TRBV28	TRBJ1-4	many	.	CASRTAATNEKLFF	TGTGCCAGCAGAACAGCCGCAACTAATGAAAAACTGTTTTTT
TRBV20-1	TRBJ2-1	many	TRBD2	CSVYSGSINEQFF	TGCAGTGTTTATAGCGGGAGTATAAATGAGCAGTTCTTC
TRBV29-1	TRBJ1-1	.	.	CSSFQPGVGNTEAFF	TGCAGCTCCTTTCAGCCTGGGGTAGGAAACACTGAAGCTTTCTTT
TRBV6-1	TRBJ2-3	.	.	CASRWFSGPTSTDTQYF	TGTGCCAGCAGATGGTTTAGCGGACCAACTAGCACAGATACGCAGTATTTT
TRBV7-2	TRBJ2-1	many	.	CASSLMEYEQFF	TGTGCCAGCAGCTTAATGGAGTATGAGCAGTTCTTC
TRBV19	TRBJ2-3	few	TRBD2	CASSIRLAGPTDTQYF	TGTGCCAGTAGTATCCGACTAGCGGGGCCCACAGATACGCAGTATTTT
TRBV12-3/TRBV12-4	TRBJ2-3	few	.	CASSPGPLPWIDTQYF	TGTGCCAGCAGTCCCGGGCCTCTTCCCTGGATAGATACGCAGTATTTT
TRBV6-1	TRBJ2-2	many	TRBD1	CASSRQGTNTGELFF	TGTGCCAGCAGTAGACAGGGGACAAACACCGGGGAGCTGTTTTTT
TRBV28	TRBJ2-1	many	.	CASSFPQRANEQFF	TGTGCCAGCAGTTTCCCCCAAAGGGCCAATGAGCAGTTCTTC
TRBV19	TRBJ2-1	many	.	CASSPSGSSYNEQFF	TGTGCCAGTAGTCCAAGCGGAAGTTCCTACAATGAGCAGTTCTTC
TRBV2	TRBJ2-3	many	TRBD1	CASTRDSLTDTQYF	TGTGCCAGCACCCGGGACAGCCTCACAGATACGCAGTATTTT
TRBV6-2/TRBV6-3	TRBJ2-2	many	TRBD1	CASSWTGTTGELFF	TGTGCCAGCAGTTGGACAGGGACCACCGGGGAGCTGTTTTTT
TRBV29-1	TRBJ2-5	few	.	CSVDDGRVQETQYF	TGCAGCGTTGACGACGGCAGGGTACAAGAGACCCAGTACTTC
TRBV14	TRBJ1-6	many	TRBD1	CASSHPDRGTPLHF	TGTGCCAGCAGCCACCCGGACAGGGGTACGCCCCTCCACTTT
TRBV7-2	TRBJ2-7	many	.	CASSSREGGSYEQYF	TGTGCCAGCAGCTCCCGAGAGGGGGGGTCCTACGAGCAGTACTTC
TRBV19	TRBJ2-2	many	.	CASRYTGELFF	TGTGCCAGCCGCTACACCGGGGAGCTGTTTTTT